These T cell receptor beta chains were read from a single sample in a study of T cells after yellow fever vaccination. MiXCR was run by TCRdb on the 5' RACE reads, yielding one entry per CDR3 protein. The repertoire consists of 60,000 to 75,000 distinct CDR3 sequences, with over 6.5% occurring once and the leading ten covering 37%. The sequencing here drew on CD8+ T cells sorted from PBMCs, taken about 49 days after the first yellow fever vaccination. These receptors were collected from a man younger than 30 who received the YFV17D yellow fever vaccine. The CDR3 runs from the conserved cysteine through the conserved F or W. Expanded clones are given a class, and other clones once, few, many or no size at all.

abundance,v_gene,CDR3aa
-,TRBV5-1,CASGYRGLPGSPLHF
many,TRBV29-1,CSVEGTSGAEQFF
many,TRBV12-3/TRBV12-4,CASGASGETQYF
-,TRBV4-2,CASSPTSSGELFF
-,TRBV6-2/TRBV6-3,CASSYPKETQYF
few,TRBV5-1,CASSLGEGATYEQYF
-,TRBV7-9,CASRSGALTGELFF
many,TRBV6-6,CASSYGGTDTQYF
few,TRBV7-2,CASSLAGRGSPLHF
many,TRBV12-3/TRBV12-4,CASSPSGTNEKLFF
many,TRBV15,CATSREELGGELFF
-,TRBV5-4,CASSPQGIRADEQFF
many,TRBV20-1,CSANSPRDHSTDTQYF
many,TRBV4-1,CASSQVPLQETQYF
many,TRBV7-9,CASRPQGSTDTQYF
many,TRBV4-1,CASSQGQTEAFF
many,TRBV7-6,CASSLRTGNTYEQYF
many,TRBV7-2,CASSRGLAGQYEQYF
many,TRBV10-3,CAISELQGMNTEAFF
-,TRBV20-1,CSARGTGGQLEAFF
-,TRBV20-1,CSAVTPGQGSGTEAFF
many,TRBV7-9,CASSEGGLAKNIQYF
few,TRBV25-1,CASSSLVGTDTQYF
few,TRBV7-8,CASMRTADRTEAFF
many,TRBV7-9,CASSYSATYEQYF
many,TRBV7-2,CASSLAPGHPYGYTF
few,TRBV5-4,CASSSGDRGSREQFF
many,TRBV29-1,CSAEERINEQFF
many,TRBV20-1,CSAREDTGYGGGDWSSYNEQFF